This T cell receptor (beta chain) comes out of a study of OX40 agonist ivuxolimab in advanced cancers. No patient had autoimmune disease or received systemic immunosuppression. The CDR3 contains 16 residues. The germline V gene encodes CDR1 SGHVS and CDR2 FQNEAQ. Trimming shortened V by 1 base and J by 2 bases, and 13 bases separated the two germline ends. Libraries were prepared by immunoSEQ multiplex PCR; TCRdb keeps only in-frame clonotypes and omits some of them. This sample carries 30,000 to 40,000 clones, around 83% of them seen once, and the ten largest clones take 20% to 25%. The receptor was derived from an adult with an advanced solid tumor such as melanoma, head and neck, liver or kidney cancer. This specimen consisted of CD4+ or CD8+ T cells sorted from blood, obtained in a trial of the OX40 agonist ivuxolimab. The J gene is TRBJ2-3, the V gene TRBV7-8; TRBD2 is a possible D gene (6 bases). CDR3 DNA: TGTGCCAGCAGCTTAGGGACTATTGATATCACAGATACGCAGTATTTT. It yields the protein CASSLGTIDITDTQYF.